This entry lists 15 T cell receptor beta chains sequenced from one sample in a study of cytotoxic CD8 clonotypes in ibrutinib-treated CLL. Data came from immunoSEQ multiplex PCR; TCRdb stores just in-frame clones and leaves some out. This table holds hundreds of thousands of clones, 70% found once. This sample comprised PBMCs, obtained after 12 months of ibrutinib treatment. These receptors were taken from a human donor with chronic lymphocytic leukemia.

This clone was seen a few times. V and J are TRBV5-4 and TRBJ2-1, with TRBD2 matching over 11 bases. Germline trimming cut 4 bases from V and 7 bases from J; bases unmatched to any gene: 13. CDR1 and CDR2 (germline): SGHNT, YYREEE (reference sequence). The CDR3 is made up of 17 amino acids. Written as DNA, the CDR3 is TGTGCCAGCAGCCCCCCGGGGCTAGCGGGAGGAGTAAATGAGCAGTTCTTC. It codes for CASSPPGLAGGVNEQFF.

The CDR3: CASSPGRTIYGYTF. CDR3 bases: TGTGCCAGCAGCCCCGGACGGACAATCTATGGCTACACCTTC. V is TRBV7-2 and J is TRBJ1-2; possible D gene TRBD1, 5 bases. Germline V lookup: CDR1 SGHTA, CDR2 FQGNSA. Trimming removed 5 bases at V and 4 bases at J, with 14 bases between. This CDR3 has 14 amino acids.

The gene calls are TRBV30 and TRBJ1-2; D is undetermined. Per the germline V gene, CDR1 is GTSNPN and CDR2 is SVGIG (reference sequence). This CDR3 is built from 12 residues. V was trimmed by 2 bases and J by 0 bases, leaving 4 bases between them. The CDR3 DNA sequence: TGTGCCTGGAGTCGACCTAACTATGGCTACACCTTC. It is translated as CAWSRPNYGYTF.

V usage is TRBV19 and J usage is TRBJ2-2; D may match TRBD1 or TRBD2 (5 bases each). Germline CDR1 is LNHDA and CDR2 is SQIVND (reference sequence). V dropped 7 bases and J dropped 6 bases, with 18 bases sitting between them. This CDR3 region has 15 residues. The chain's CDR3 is CASMKGPGSPGELFF. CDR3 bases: TGTGCCAGTATGAAGGGGCCAGGGAGCCCCGGGGAGCTGTTTTTT. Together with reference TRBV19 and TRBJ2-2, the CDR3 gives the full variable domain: DGGITQSPKYLFRKEGQNVTLSCEQNLNHDAMYWYRQDPGQGLRLIYYSQIVNDFQKGDIAEGYSVSREKKESFPLTVTSAQKNPTAFYLCASMKGPGSPGELFFGEGSRLTVL.

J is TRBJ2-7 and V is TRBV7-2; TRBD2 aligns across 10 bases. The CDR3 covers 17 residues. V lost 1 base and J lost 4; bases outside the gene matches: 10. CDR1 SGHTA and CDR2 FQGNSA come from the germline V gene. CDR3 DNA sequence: TGTGCCAGCAGCTTAGGGGAGCGTAGCGGGAGGACTTACGAGCAGTACTTC. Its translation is CASSLGERSGRTYEQYF.

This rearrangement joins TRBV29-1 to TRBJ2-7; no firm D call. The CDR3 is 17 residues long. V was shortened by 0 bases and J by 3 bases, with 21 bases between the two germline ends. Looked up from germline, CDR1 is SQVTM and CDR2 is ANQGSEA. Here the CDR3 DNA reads TGCAGCGTTGAAGATCTTTTGGCCAGCGTTGTGGACTACGAGCAGTACTTC. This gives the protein CSVEDLLASVVDYEQYF.

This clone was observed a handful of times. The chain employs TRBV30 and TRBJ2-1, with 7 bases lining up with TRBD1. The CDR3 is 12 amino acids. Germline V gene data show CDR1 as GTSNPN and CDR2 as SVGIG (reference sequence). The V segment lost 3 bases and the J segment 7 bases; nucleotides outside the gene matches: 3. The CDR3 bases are TGTGCCTGGAGCCGGACAGGAAATGAGCAGTTCTTC. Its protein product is CAWSRTGNEQFF.

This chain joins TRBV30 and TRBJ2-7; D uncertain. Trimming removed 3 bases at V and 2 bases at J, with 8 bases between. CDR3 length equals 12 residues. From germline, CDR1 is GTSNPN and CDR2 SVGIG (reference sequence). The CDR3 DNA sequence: TGTGCCTGGAGCAGAACCCCCTACGAGCAGTACTTC. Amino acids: CAWSRTPYEQYF.

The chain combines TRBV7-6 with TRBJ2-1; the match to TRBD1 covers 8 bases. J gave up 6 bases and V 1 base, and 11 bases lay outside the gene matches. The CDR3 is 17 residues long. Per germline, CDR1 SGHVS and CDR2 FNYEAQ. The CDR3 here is CASSLDLRGRYFNEQFF. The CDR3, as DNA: TGTGCCAGCAGCTTAGATCTCAGGGGGCGATACTTCAATGAGCAGTTCTTC.

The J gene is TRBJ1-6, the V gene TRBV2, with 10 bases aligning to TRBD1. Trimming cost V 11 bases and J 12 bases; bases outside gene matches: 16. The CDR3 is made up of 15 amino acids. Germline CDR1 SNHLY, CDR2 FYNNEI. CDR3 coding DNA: TGTGCCGAGCAGGGGGGTCCAGGACAGGGGGGACCCCTCCACTTT. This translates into CAEQGGPGQGGPLHF.

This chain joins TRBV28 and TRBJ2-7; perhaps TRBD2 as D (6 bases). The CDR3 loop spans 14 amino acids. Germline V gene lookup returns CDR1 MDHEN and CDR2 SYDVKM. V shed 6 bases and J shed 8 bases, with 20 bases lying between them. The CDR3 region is CASRPRAGGVKQYF. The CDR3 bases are TGTGCCAGCAGGCCCCGGGCAGGAGGGGTGAAGCAGTACTTC.

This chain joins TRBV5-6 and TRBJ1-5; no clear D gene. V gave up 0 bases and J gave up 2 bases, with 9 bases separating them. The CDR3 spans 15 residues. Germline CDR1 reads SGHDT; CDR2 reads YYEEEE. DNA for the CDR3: TGTGCCAGCAGCTTGGCCGGCGGAGGCAATCAGCCCCAGCATTTT. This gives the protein CASSLAGGGNQPQHF.

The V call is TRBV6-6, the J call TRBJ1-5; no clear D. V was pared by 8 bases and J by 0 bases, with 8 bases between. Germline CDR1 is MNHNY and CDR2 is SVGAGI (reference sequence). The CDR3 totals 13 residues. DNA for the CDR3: TGTGCCAGCGAGGGCTATAGCAATCAGCCCCAGCATTTT. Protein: CASEGYSNQPQHF.

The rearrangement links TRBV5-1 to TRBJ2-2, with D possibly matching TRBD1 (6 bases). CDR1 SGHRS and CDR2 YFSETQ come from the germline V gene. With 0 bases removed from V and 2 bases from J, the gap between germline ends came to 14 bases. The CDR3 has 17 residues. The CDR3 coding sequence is TGCGCCAGCAGCTTGGATCAGGGGAAAATAAACACCGGGGAGCTGTTTTTT. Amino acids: CASSLDQGKINTGELFF.

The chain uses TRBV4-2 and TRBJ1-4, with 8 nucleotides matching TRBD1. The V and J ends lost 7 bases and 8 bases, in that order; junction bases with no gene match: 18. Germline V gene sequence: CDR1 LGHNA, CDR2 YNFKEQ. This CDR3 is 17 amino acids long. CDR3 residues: CASKGGQEGSSGEKLFF. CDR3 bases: TGTGCCAGCAAGGGGGGACAGGAAGGTTCGTCCGGGGAAAAACTGTTTTTT.